This entry lists 30 T cell receptor beta chains sequenced from one sample in a study of T-cell memory formation after mild COVID-19. TCRdb used MiXCR to reprocess the 5' RACE reads, holding one entry per CDR3 protein. The sample lists 250,000 to 350,000 distinct CDR3 sequences; around 15% were seen once. Sequences were obtained from PBMCs or a T cell subset sorted from them (not recorded which). Receptors were obtained from a man younger than 35 who had mild COVID-19 (a few samples of this study predate the infection). Cell type and time point are not known.

In its sample, this clonotype was seen many times. In DNA, the CDR3 is TGTGCCAGCAGCGACCGGACTAGAGACGACAATGAGCAGTTCTTC. It codes for CASSDRTRDDNEQFF. The gene calls are TRBV7-6 and TRBJ2-1, with 7 nucleotides matching TRBD2. The CDR3 sequence is 15 residues long. The ends lost 5 bases at V and 5 bases at J; junction bases unmatched: 9. Germline CDR1 reads SGHVS; CDR2 reads FNYEAQ.

Only a few counts were recorded for this clonotype. The chain combines TRBV6-2 or TRBV6-3 with TRBJ1-2; D unclear. In germline, CDR1 is MNHEY, CDR2 SVGEGT. The CDR3 loop spans 12 amino acids. V dropped 8 bases and J dropped 4 bases, with 11 bases sitting between them. CDR3 DNA: TGTGCCAGCCATAAGGCAGGCTATGGCTACACCTTC. This encodes CASHKAGYGYTF.

The chain combines TRBV5-1 with TRBJ2-2; no clear D gene. This CDR3 has 16 amino acids. Germline CDR1 reads SGHRS; CDR2 reads YFSETQ. V was shortened by 0 bases and J by 6 bases, with 15 bases between the two germline ends. DNA for the CDR3: TGCGCCAGCAGCTTGGTAGGGAATTGGAATCCCGGGGAGCTGTTTTTT. It codes for CASSLVGNWNPGELFF.

This clonotype was counted between two and nine times. The chain carries TRBV9 and TRBJ1-1; D perhaps matches TRBD1 (5 bases). The V gene's germline CDR1 is SGDLS and CDR2 YYNGEE. This CDR3 comprises 14 residues. Trimming shortened V by 0 bases and J by 1 base, and 7 bases separated the two germline ends. This CDR3 is CASSVAQANTEAFF. The CDR3 DNA is TGTGCCAGCAGCGTAGCACAGGCGAACACTGAAGCTTTCTTT.

The rearrangement links TRBV11-2 to TRBJ2-1; D tentatively reads TRBD1 or TRBD2 (5 bases each). V was trimmed by 0 bases and J by 15 bases, leaving 12 bases between them. Germline V gene lookup returns CDR1 SGHAT and CDR2 FQNNGV. The CDR3 is made up of 12 amino acids. The CDR3 reads CASSLDEGLGFF. CDR3 DNA sequence: TGTGCCAGCAGCTTAGATGAGGGGCTGGGGTTCTTC.

The table lists this clonotype with many counts. This chain joins TRBV5-5 and TRBJ2-7; 12 bases line up with TRBD2. Trimming took 4 bases from V and 4 from J; bases not matched to a gene: 6. The CDR3 length is 15 residues. Germline CDR1 reads SGHKS; CDR2 reads YYEKEE (reference sequence). The CDR3 sequence: CASSTQTSGGYEQYF. The CDR3 region has the DNA TGTGCCAGCAGCACCCAGACTAGCGGGGGATACGAGCAGTACTTC.

A few counts support this clonotype. The chain is built from TRBV11-2 and TRBJ2-2, with D uncertain. The CDR3 is 18 amino acids. From germline, CDR1 is SGHAT and CDR2 FQNNGV. Trimming cost V 4 bases and J 2 bases, with 20 bases left between them. CDR3 amino acids: CASSSLAPAKLNTGELFF. CDR3 sequence (DNA): TGTGCCAGCAGCTCCCTCGCCCCAGCGAAATTAAACACCGGGGAGCTGTTTTTT.

J is TRBJ2-7 and V is TRBV27; D may correspond to TRBD1 or TRBD2 (6 bases each). CDR1 and CDR2 (germline): MNHEY, SMNVEV (reference sequence). V lost 7 bases to trimming and J lost 11 bases, with 15 bases between them. The CDR3 length is 11 residues. CDR3 protein: CASTGGRKKYF. The DNA of the CDR3 is TGTGCCAGCACCGGGGGCAGGAAAAAGTACTTC.

This clonotype was detected only a few times. The chain is built from TRBV29-1 and TRBJ2-2, with a tentative D call TRBD2 (5 bases). The length of the CDR3 is 15 residues. Per the germline V gene, CDR1 is SQVTM and CDR2 is ANQGSEA. Trimming cost V 0 bases and J 2 bases, with 10 bases left between them. The DNA for the CDR3 is TGCAGCGTTGAAGAAATCGGGGATAACACCGGGGAGCTGTTTTTT. Translated, it gives CSVEEIGDNTGELFF.

This clonotype was counted only a few times. This chain links TRBV7-2 with TRBJ1-1; a possible D gene is TRBD1 (5 bases). Trimming shortened V by 3 bases and J by 1 base, and 12 bases separated the two germline ends. There are 15 residues in the CDR3. Germline values: CDR1 SGHTA, CDR2 FQGNSA. This CDR3 reads CASSLGGGSNTEAFF. DNA of the CDR3: TGTGCCAGCAGCTTGGGGGGAGGGTCGAACACTGAAGCTTTCTTT.

The V and J genes are TRBV29-1 and TRBJ1-1; TRBD1 might be the D (5 bases). Trimming removed 3 bases at V and 10 bases at J, with 9 bases between. CDR3 size: 10 residues. Germline CDR1 and CDR2: SQVTM and ANQGSEA. The CDR3 region has the DNA TGCAGCGTTGAGGAGGGGATAGCTTTCTTT. It specifies CSVEEGIAFF.

The J gene is TRBJ2-3, the V gene TRBV12-3 or TRBV12-4; 8 nucleotides line up with TRBD2. The junction had 9 bases not matched to a gene; V was cut back by 3 bases and J by 4 bases. The CDR3 is 16 residues long. The CDR3 sequence: CASSLNLRGGADTQYF. The CDR3, as DNA: TGTGCCAGCAGTTTGAATCTACGGGGGGGCGCAGATACGCAGTATTTT.

This clonotype is a singleton in its sample. The chain recombines TRBV7-6 with TRBJ1-1; D is possibly TRBD1 (6 bases). V was cut by 4 bases and J by 1 base, with 28 bases left in between. The germline V gene has CDR1 SGHVS and CDR2 FNYEAQ. CDR3 length equals 20 residues. CDR3 DNA: TGTGCCAGCAGCTCCTATTTATACCGCCAGGGGCAGGAGCCGAACACTGAAGCTTTCTTT. Translating it yields CASSSYLYRQGQEPNTEAFF.

This clonotype was seen a handful of times. The V gene is TRBV6-2 or TRBV6-3, the J gene TRBJ1-5; tentative D call: TRBD1 (5 bases). CDR1 and CDR2 (germline): MNHEY, SVGEGT. Trimming shortened V by 7 bases and J by 2 bases, and 15 bases separated the two germline ends. This CDR3 has 15 amino acids. The CDR3 here is CASTPGGGGNQPQHF. The CDR3 nucleotides read TGTGCCAGCACCCCAGGTGGGGGGGGCAATCAGCCCCAGCATTTT.

The chain couples TRBV6-5 to TRBJ2-1; 7 nucleotides align to TRBD2. The CDR3 has 16 amino acids. CDR1 MNHEY and CDR2 SVGAGI come from the germline V gene. V lost 3 bases, J lost 6 bases, and 11 bases stayed unmatched. The CDR3 region is CASSYPPGGSFNEQFF. CDR3 bases: TGTGCCAGCAGTTATCCCCCCGGCGGGAGCTTCAATGAGCAGTTCTTC.

The rearrangement links TRBV27 to TRBJ1-2, with D possibly matching TRBD1 (6 bases). CDR3 size: 15 residues. Germline values: CDR1 MNHEY, CDR2 SMNVEV (reference sequence). V was pared by 6 bases and J by 6 bases, with 20 bases between. CDR3 residues: CASRRGGTLWDGYTF. CDR3 in DNA: TGTGCCAGCAGGCGAGGGGGGACGCTCTGGGATGGCTACACCTTC.

The chain joins TRBV28 to TRBJ1-1; D remains ambiguous. The V gene lost 3 bases and the J gene lost 8 bases, with 16 bases spanning the gap. Per germline, CDR1 MDHEN and CDR2 SYDVKM. This CDR3 comprises 14 residues. CDR3 nucleotide sequence: TGTGCCAGCAGTTTGCGGGTGGGAGGAATCGAAGCTTTCTTT. It translates to CASSLRVGGIEAFF.

J is TRBJ2-2 and V is TRBV30, with D perhaps TRBD2 (6 bases). This CDR3 spans 14 amino acids. V lost 0 bases to trimming and J lost 5 bases, with 10 bases between them. Looked up from germline, CDR1 is GTSNPN and CDR2 is SVGIG (reference sequence). The CDR3, as DNA: TGTGCCTGGAGTGTCGGGGGTGAGACCGGGGAGCTGTTTTTT. This sequence encodes CAWSVGGETGELFF.

This clonotype was seen only a few times. J is TRBJ2-1 and V is TRBV20-1; the D gene is possibly TRBD1 (5 bases). This CDR3 spans 14 amino acids. The ends were cut back, 6 bases at V and 5 bases at J, with 17 bases in the middle. CDR1 is DFQATT and CDR2 is SNEGSKA in the germline V gene (reference sequence). This chain's CDR3 is CSATEWGTNNEQFF. In DNA form, the CDR3 reads TGCAGTGCGACAGAGTGGGGAACAAACAATGAGCAGTTCTTC.

The rearrangement links TRBV7-2 to TRBJ1-1; D unresolved. The CDR3 is 15 residues long. Trimming took 6 bases from V and 0 from J, leaving 14 bases between them. The germline V gene encodes CDR1 SGHTA and CDR2 FQGNSA. The CDR3 sequence: CASRASSVLNTEAFF. As DNA, the CDR3 is TGTGCCAGCAGAGCCAGCTCAGTACTGAACACTGAAGCTTTCTTT.

The J gene is TRBJ2-3, the V gene TRBV3-1, with TRBD2 matching 9 bases. Germline V CDR1 and CDR2: LGHDT, YNNKEL (reference sequence). The CDR3 sequence is 17 residues long. With 4 bases clipped from V and 0 bases from J, the junction kept 8 bases outside the gene matches. The CDR3 spells CASSPGGGVLSTDTQYF. The CDR3 DNA reads as TGTGCCAGCAGCCCCGGCGGGGGGGTATTAAGCACAGATACGCAGTATTTT.

V gene TRBV23-1 combines with J gene TRBJ1-5, with D perhaps matching TRBD1 (5 bases). TRBV23-1 is an open reading frame, and its role is uncertain. The ends were cut back, 0 bases at V and 7 bases at J, with 13 bases in the middle. The CDR3 is 15 residues long. In DNA, the CDR3 is TGCGCCAGCAGTCAATCCTCCAGGGTTCCCCAGCCCCAGCATTTT. Translated, it gives CASSQSSRVPQPQHF.

This clonotype was counted between two and nine times. The chain carries TRBV28 and TRBJ2-3; the D gene is possibly TRBD1 (6 bases). CDR1 and CDR2 from the germline V gene are MDHEN and SYDVKM. V dropped 6 bases and J dropped 1 base, with 14 bases sitting between them. This CDR3 has 15 residues. The CDR3 bases are TGTGCCAGCAGGGCAGGAAAGGGGGGCACAGATACGCAGTATTTT. Protein: CASRAGKGGTDTQYF.

There are many counts of this clonotype. The J gene is TRBJ2-5, the V gene TRBV4-1; 11 nucleotides agree with TRBD2. Germline loops: CDR1 MGHRA, CDR2 YSYEKL. The CDR3 covers 14 residues. V lost 4 bases, J lost 4 bases, and 2 bases stayed unmatched. This CDR3 is CASSLGLAVETQYF. CDR3 in DNA: TGCGCCAGCAGCCTGGGACTAGCGGTAGAGACCCAGTACTTC.

This clonotype was found many times. J is TRBJ2-7 and V is TRBV6-6; 7 bases are shared with TRBD2. The J segment lost 0 bases and the V segment lost 2 bases, leaving 4 bases of the junction unmatched. This CDR3 is built from 15 residues. Per germline, CDR1 MNHNY and CDR2 SVGAGI (reference sequence). This chain's CDR3 is CASSYGEGYSYEQYV. In DNA form, the CDR3 reads TGTGCCAGCAGTTACGGGGAGGGGTACTCCTACGAGCAGTACGTC.

CDR3 residues: CASSRTGTGTYNEQFF. CDR3 sequence (DNA): TGTGCCAGCAGTCGAACCGGGACAGGGACCTACAATGAGCAGTTCTTC. This rearrangement joins TRBV25-1 to TRBJ2-1; 9 nucleotides line up with TRBD1. Trimming removed 5 bases from V and 2 bases from J; junction bases left unmatched: 7. The CDR3 spans 16 residues. CDR1 and CDR2 from the germline V gene are MGHDK and SYGVNS.

This clonotype occurred a few times. The chain has TRBV4-1 and TRBJ1-2, with D unclear. CDR3 length: 14 residues. The V and J ends lost 1 base and 9 bases respectively, with 15 bases between them. Germline CDR1 and CDR2: MGHRA and YSYEKL. The CDR3 reads CASSQVRRPGSYTF. In DNA form, the CDR3 reads TGCGCCAGCAGCCAAGTCCGGCGCCCGGGGAGCTACACCTTC.

The genes are TRBV5-1 and TRBJ2-7, with D perhaps matching TRBD1 (6 bases). Between the trimmed V and J ends, which lost 4 bases and 1 base, there was a span of 12 bases. The CDR3 length is 14 residues. The germline gives CDR1 SGHRS, CDR2 YFSETQ. The CDR3 loop is CASSLQGFSYEQYF. In DNA, the CDR3 is TGCGCCAGCAGCCTCCAGGGGTTTTCCTACGAGCAGTACTTC.

This clonotype has only a few counts. The chain carries TRBV5-1 and TRBJ2-5, with a tentative D call TRBD1 (5 bases). CDR3 length: 14 amino acids. The germline gives CDR1 SGHRS, CDR2 YFSETQ. With 0 bases removed from V and 5 bases from J, the gap between germline ends came to 11 bases. The CDR3 sequence: CASSLGVSGETQYF. CDR3 coding DNA: TGCGCCAGCAGCTTGGGAGTCTCAGGGGAGACCCAGTACTTC.

V is TRBV7-9 and J is TRBJ2-1; D is possibly TRBD2 (5 bases). Germline values: CDR1 SEHNR, CDR2 FQNEAQ (reference sequence). This CDR3 has 16 residues. Trimming removed 6 bases at V and 8 bases at J, with 23 bases between. The CDR3 is CASRITATPEDYEQFF. CDR3 in DNA: TGTGCCAGCAGAATCACAGCTACGCCTGAGGACTATGAGCAGTTCTTC.